This TCR beta chain was identified during a study of T cells after yellow fever vaccination. Whole-study results and caveats: The booster response re-showed most primary clones: around 96% CD4, almost 90% CD8. A faster peak, day 5 versus 15, was reached by the weaker secondary response.

Trimming removed 7 bases at V and 4 bases at J, with 10 bases between. Germline CDR1 and CDR2: DFQATT and SNEGSKA (reference sequence). The length of the CDR3 is 12 residues. This clonotype was counted at least ten times. Its target is unknown. UMIs and a universal primer site were added when TCR cDNA was made by 5'RACE template switching. In TCRdb, the 5' RACE reads were re-called with MiXCR into one record per CDR3 protein. The data hold about 250,000 distinct CDR3 sequences, with more than 3.5% observed a single time. This receptor was identified in a man between 18 and 29 years old who received the YFV17D yellow fever vaccine. The sample in question was PBMCs, obtained 15 days after the yellow fever booster vaccination. The chain carries TRBV20-1 and TRBJ2-2; D assignment may be TRBD1 or TRBD2 (6 bases each). The CDR3 DNA reads TGCAGTGTGGGGGGCCGCACCGGGGAGCTGTTTTTT. It yields the protein CSVGGRTGELFF.